The clone carrying this T cell receptor beta chain was recorded many times. What it binds is unknown. The data are from a study of human T cells and chemical hapten exposure. Findings and caveats of the study: High-frequency TCRs, those above 1 in 1000, stayed the same after DPC sensitization. Significantly more large CDR3 similarity clusters arose among expanded TCRs than among controls.

Using its own MiXCR run on the RACE reads, TCRdb lists one record per CDR3 protein. This sample has about 90,000 distinct CDR3 sequences, with roughly a tenth found just once. Time point denoted: patch test 1, 2 weeks after DPC sensitization. Treatment here: therapeutic diphenylcyclopropenone sensitization with weekly scalp DPC. Alopecia patients between 18 and 70 years old and suitable for DPC were used as donors. Unfractionated whole blood was the source from which total RNA was extracted. This TCR was sampled from a man between 40 and 49 years old with alopecia areata. Some clones in this sample may be carry-over from other donors' samples. Sequenced material: whole blood, taken in connection with sensitization to the hapten diphenylcyclopropenone (DPC).

CDR3 bases: TGTGCCAGCAGTGAGGACAGACTAAGCGGCTACACCTTC. This sequence encodes CASSEDRLSGYTF. The V call is TRBV6-4, the J call TRBJ1-2, with TRBD1 as a possible D gene (6 bases). The CDR3 length is 13 residues. The germline V gene encodes CDR1 MRHNA and CDR2 SNTAGT. The ends were cut back, 3 bases at V and 8 bases at J, with 13 bases in the middle.